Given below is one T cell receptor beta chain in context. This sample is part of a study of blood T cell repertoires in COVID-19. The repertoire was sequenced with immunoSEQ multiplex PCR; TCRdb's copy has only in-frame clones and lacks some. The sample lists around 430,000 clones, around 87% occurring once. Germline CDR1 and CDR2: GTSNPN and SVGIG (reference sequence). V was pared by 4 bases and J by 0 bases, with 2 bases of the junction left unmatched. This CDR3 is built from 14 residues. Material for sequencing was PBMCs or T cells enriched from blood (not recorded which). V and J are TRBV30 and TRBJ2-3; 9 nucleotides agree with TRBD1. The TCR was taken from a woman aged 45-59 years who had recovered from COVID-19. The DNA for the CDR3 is TGTGCCTGGACCGGGACAGGGAGCACAGATACGCAGTATTTT. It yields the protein CAWTGTGSTDTQYF.